A single sample is the source of the 25 T cell receptor beta chains below, sequenced in a study of blood T cell repertoires in COVID-19. Sequencing used immunoSEQ multiplex PCR; TCRdb keeps in-frame clones, though not all of them. The data contain a few hundred thousand clones, roughly 86% of them seen just once; the ten biggest clones take up 3.6%. The source material was peripheral blood. These receptors came from a man aged 18 to 29 with active or convalescent COVID-19.

The chain links TRBV15 to TRBJ2-2; a possible D gene is TRBD1 (5 bases). This CDR3 is built from 16 residues. Germline CDR1 reads LNHNV; CDR2 reads YYDKDF (reference sequence). Trimming removed 3 bases from V and 4 bases from J, with 15 bases in between. DNA for the CDR3: TGTGCCACCAGCAGCTCCAGATGGGGCGCCACCGGGGAGCTGTTTTTT. Protein sequence: CATSSSRWGATGELFF.

The rearrangement uses TRBV6-5 and TRBJ1-3; tentatively, D is TRBD1 (6 bases). The V and J ends lost 8 bases and 2 bases respectively, with 13 bases between them. There are 14 residues in the CDR3. Germline V CDR1 and CDR2: MNHEY, SVGAGI. The CDR3 DNA is TGTGCCAGCGCTTACGCAGGGGCTGGAAACACCATATATTTT. Its protein is CASAYAGAGNTIYF.

V and J are TRBV2 and TRBJ2-7; possible D gene TRBD1, 6 bases. Germline V lookup: CDR1 SNHLY, CDR2 FYNNEI. CDR3 length equals 14 residues. V shed 6 bases and J shed 3 bases, with 15 bases lying between them. CDR3 region: CASRPGTQFYEQYF. The CDR3 coding sequence is TGTGCCAGCAGACCCGGGACACAGTTCTACGAGCAGTACTTC.

The CDR3 nucleotides read TGCGCCAGCAGCTTGGCCCGGGACAGAAGCTCCTATAATTCACCCCTCCACTTT. Amino acids: CASSLARDRSSYNSPLHF. The chain employs TRBV5-1 and TRBJ1-6; 7 bases match TRBD1. Trimming removed 0 bases from V and 0 bases from J; junction bases left unmatched: 6. Germline V gene sequence: CDR1 SGHRS, CDR2 YFSETQ. CDR3 length equals 18 residues. Looking up the rest from reference TRBV5-1 and TRBJ1-6 gives the full variable domain: KAGVTQTPRYLIKTRGQQVTLSCSPISGHRSVSWYQQTPGQGLQFLFEYFSETQRNKGNFPGRFSGRQFSNSRSEMNVSTLELGDSALYLCASSLARDRSSYNSPLHFGNGTRLTVT.

The chain joins TRBV6-5 to TRBJ2-1; the match to TRBD2 covers 9 bases. The germline gives CDR1 MNHEY, CDR2 SVGAGI. J was trimmed by 4 bases and V by 5 bases; bases with no gene match: 3. This CDR3 is 14 amino acids long. CDR3 DNA sequence: TGTGCCAGCAGTCTAGCGGGGCATTACAATGAGCAGTTCTTC. It yields the protein CASSLAGHYNEQFF.

The V call is TRBV7-3, the J call TRBJ2-1, with D unresolved. Germline values: CDR1 SGHTA, CDR2 FQGTGA. The CDR3 sequence is 13 residues long. The V end lost 4 bases, the J end lost 5 bases, and 9 bases lay between the germline ends. Written as DNA, the CDR3 is TGTGCCAGCAGCTCCACCCTAAACAATGAGCAGTTCTTC. Translating it yields CASSSTLNNEQFF.

The chain recombines TRBV18 with TRBJ2-1, with TRBD2 matching over 13 bases. V shed 3 bases and J 9 bases; nucleotides not matched to a gene: 11. The CDR3 extends over 17 amino acids. From germline, CDR1 is KGHSH and CDR2 LQKENI. The CDR3 here is CASSPRLGLAGLGEQFF. CDR3 coding DNA: TGTGCCAGCTCACCCCGATTGGGACTAGCGGGACTGGGTGAGCAGTTCTTC.

The chain combines TRBV5-1 with TRBJ2-1, with 10 nucleotides matching TRBD2. The CDR3 runs to 17 residues. With 3 bases clipped from V and 4 bases from J, the junction kept 10 bases outside the gene matches. The germline CDR1 and CDR2 sequences are SGHRS and YFSETQ. The DNA of the CDR3 is TGCGCCAGCAGCTCGGTGCTAAGGACTAGCGGTTACAATGAGCAGTTCTTC. Its translation is CASSSVLRTSGYNEQFF. Combining the CDR3 with reference TRBV5-1 and TRBJ2-1 gives the whole variable domain KAGVTQTPRYLIKTRGQQVTLSCSPISGHRSVSWYQQTPGQGLQFLFEYFSETQRNKGNFPGRFSGRQFSNSRSEMNVSTLELGDSALYLCASSSVLRTSGYNEQFFGPGTRLTVL.

The chain joins TRBV7-9 to TRBJ1-2; D not resolved. Germline values: CDR1 SEHNR, CDR2 FQNEAQ (reference sequence). Trimming removed 4 bases at V and 4 bases at J, with 13 bases between. The CDR3 sequence is 14 residues long. The CDR3: CASSSYGERYGYTF. Here the CDR3 DNA reads TGTGCCAGCAGCTCGTACGGAGAACGCTATGGCTACACCTTC.

This clone was observed a handful of times. The J gene is TRBJ1-1, the V gene TRBV4-2; D gene ambiguous. In germline, CDR1 is LGHNA, CDR2 YNFKEQ. The CDR3 runs 14 residues. Between the trimmed V and J ends, which lost 0 bases and 1 base, there was a span of 6 bases. As DNA, the CDR3 is TGTGCCAGCAGCCAAGAGGCCAGGAACACTGAAGCTTTCTTT. This encodes CASSQEARNTEAFF.

The chain couples TRBV5-4 to TRBJ1-5; TRBD1 aligns across 11 bases. CDR3 length: 14 residues. The V segment lost 5 bases and the J segment 6 bases; nucleotides outside the gene matches: 4. The V gene's germline CDR1 is SGHNT and CDR2 YYREEE (reference sequence). CDR3: CASSTGTGGQPQHF. Written as DNA, the CDR3 is TGTGCCAGCAGTACCGGGACAGGGGGTCAGCCCCAGCATTTT.

The chain combines TRBV7-9 with TRBJ2-2; 9 positions match TRBD2. V lost 8 bases to trimming and J lost 0 bases; unmatched junction nucleotides: 13. This CDR3 region has 18 residues. Looked up from germline, CDR1 is SEHNR and CDR2 is FQNEAQ (reference sequence). The CDR3 loop reads CASQPGLAKLANTGELFF. CDR3 nucleotides: TGTGCCAGCCAACCGGGACTAGCTAAACTCGCGAACACCGGGGAGCTGTTTTTT.

The chain employs TRBV3-1 (or the pseudogene TRBV3-2) and TRBJ1-6; the D gene is possibly TRBD1 (6 bases). The V end was cut by 0 bases, the J end by 8 bases, with 11 bases between. The CDR3 has 15 residues. Germline CDR1 is LGHDT and CDR2 is YNNKEL (reference sequence). CDR3 amino acids: CASSQDWPGDSPLHF. The CDR3 DNA is TGTGCCAGCAGCCAAGACTGGCCAGGGGATTCACCCCTCCACTTT.

The chain is built from TRBV7-6 and TRBJ1-4; D is uncertain. Trimming removed 5 bases from V and 10 bases from J, with 23 bases in between. Germline CDR1 is SGHVS and CDR2 is FNYEAQ. This CDR3 comprises 16 residues. CDR3 in DNA: TGTGCCAGCAGCAAGGCCCCGAATCTCTTAGGCGGAAAACTGTTTTTT. Its protein is CASSKAPNLLGGKLFF. Using reference TRBV7-6 and TRBJ1-4 for the parts outside the CDR3, the full variable domain is GAGVSQSPRYKVTKRGQDVALRCDPISGHVSLYWYRQALGQGPEFLTYFNYEAQQDKSGLPNDRFSAERPEGSISTLTIQRTEQRDSAMYRCASSKAPNLLGGKLFFGSGTQLSVL.

As DNA, the CDR3 is TGTGCCAGCTCACCCCGGCTGGGAGCGGGGGCCACCTACAATGAGCAGTTCTTC. It is translated as CASSPRLGAGATYNEQFF. The chain links TRBV18 to TRBJ2-1; TRBD2 matches 8 bases. CDR1 is KGHSH and CDR2 is LQKENI in the germline V gene. The CDR3 is made up of 18 amino acids. With 3 bases clipped from V and 2 bases from J, the junction kept 12 bases outside the gene matches. The full variable domain, in which reference TRBV18 and TRBJ2-1 provide the parts outside the CDR3, is NAGVMQNPRHLVRRRGQEARLRCSPMKGHSHVYWYRQLPEEGLKFMVYLQKENIIDESGMPKERFSAEFPKEGPSILRIQQVVRGDSAAYFCASSPRLGAGATYNEQFFGPGTRLTVL.

This chain links TRBV5-6 with TRBJ1-1; a possible D gene is TRBD1 (6 bases). V lost 2 bases to trimming and J lost 0 bases, with 20 bases between them. Germline CDR1 is SGHDT and CDR2 is YYEEEE. The CDR3 is 18 residues long. The CDR3 here is CASSFRPGQGWVNTEAFF. In DNA, the CDR3 is TGTGCCAGCAGCTTTCGGCCGGGACAAGGATGGGTGAACACTGAAGCTTTCTTT.

V usage is TRBV9 and J usage is TRBJ2-1; TRBD2 agrees at 9 bases. Germline V gene sequence: CDR1 SGDLS, CDR2 YYNGEE. Unmatched junction bases numbered 5, after V lost 0 bases and J lost 10 bases. The CDR3 runs 14 residues. CDR3 coding DNA: TGTGCCAGCAGCGTAGAAGCGGGAGGCGGGGAGCAGTTCTTC. This gives the protein CASSVEAGGGEQFF.

The J gene is TRBJ2-7, the V gene TRBV15; D perhaps matches TRBD1 (5 bases). The CDR3 runs 15 residues. Germline lookup yields CDR1 LNHNV and CDR2 YYDKDF (reference sequence). V lost 3 bases and J 3 bases, leaving 15 bases between the germline ends. CDR3 coding DNA: TGTGCCACCAGCAGGCAGTTTGACAGCTTCTACGAGCAGTACTTC. Translated: CATSRQFDSFYEQYF.

The V call is TRBV6-5, the J call TRBJ2-7, with 10 positions matching TRBD2. This CDR3 region has 15 residues. Trimming at V came to 0 bases and at J to 4 bases, leaving 3 bases not matched to a gene. From germline, CDR1 is MNHEY and CDR2 SVGAGI. The CDR3 DNA is TGTGCCAGCAGTTACTCAGGACTAGCGGAATACGAGCAGTACTTC. Protein: CASSYSGLAEYEQYF.

This chain uses TRBV24-1 with TRBJ2-1, with 8 bases that match TRBD2. This CDR3 spans 16 amino acids. Germline lookup yields CDR1 KGHDR and CDR2 SFDVKD. V dropped 3 bases and J dropped 1; count of bases not matched to a gene: 4. The CDR3 loop is CATSDKRGGSYNEQFF. The CDR3 nucleotides are TGTGCCACCAGTGATAAACGGGGGGGATCCTACAATGAGCAGTTCTTC.

V usage is TRBV7-9 and J usage is TRBJ2-5; the D is unclear. The V gene lost 5 bases and the J gene lost 2 bases, with 3 bases spanning the gap. CDR1 SEHNR and CDR2 FQNEAQ come from the germline V gene (reference sequence). The CDR3 length is 11 residues. DNA for the CDR3: TGTGCCAGCAGCCAACAAGAGACCCAGTACTTC. Translated, it gives CASSQQETQYF.

The chain recombines TRBV6-1 with TRBJ1-5; possible D gene TRBD1, 5 bases. This CDR3 has 14 residues. The germline gives CDR1 MNHNS, CDR2 SASEGT. Trimming pared 1 base from V and 9 bases from J, leaving 13 bases between. This CDR3 reads CASSEVSGYRPQHF. CDR3 nucleotides: TGTGCCAGCAGTGAAGTTTCAGGGTATCGGCCCCAGCATTTT.

This clone occurred a few times. The chain uses TRBV28 and TRBJ1-6, with D possibly matching TRBD1 (5 bases). The CDR3 extends over 12 amino acids. The ends were cut back, 3 bases at V and 8 bases at J, with 5 bases in the middle. Per the germline V gene, CDR1 is MDHEN and CDR2 is SYDVKM. For the CDR3, the DNA is TGTGCCAGCAGTTTCAGGGATTCACCCCTCCACTTT. It codes for CASSFRDSPLHF. Combining the CDR3 with reference TRBV28 and TRBJ1-6 gives the whole variable domain DVKVTQSSRYLVKRTGEKVFLECVQDMDHENMFWYRQDPGLGLRLIYFSYDVKMKEKGDIPEGYSVSREKKERFSLILESASTNQTSMYLCASSFRDSPLHFGNGTRLTVT.

The genes are TRBV24-1 and TRBJ2-2; 14 nucleotides line up with TRBD2. Trimming removed 4 bases from V and 4 bases from J; junction bases left unmatched: 1. This CDR3 is 16 amino acids long. The germline V gene encodes CDR1 KGHDR and CDR2 SFDVKD. Here the CDR3 reads CATSDGLAGGTGELFF. CDR3 nucleotide sequence: TGTGCCACCAGTGACGGACTAGCGGGAGGCACCGGGGAGCTGTTTTTT.

This chain joins TRBV4-1 and TRBJ1-1; perhaps TRBD1 as D (5 bases). This CDR3 is 15 amino acids long. Germline V gene data show CDR1 as MGHRA and CDR2 as YSYEKL. V was cut by 0 bases and J by 2 bases, with 10 bases left in between. CDR3 loop: CASSQEGTGNTEAFF. DNA for the CDR3: TGCGCCAGCAGCCAAGAGGGCACAGGCAACACTGAAGCTTTCTTT.